These T cell receptor beta chains were read from a single sample in a study of T cell repertoires in cytomegalovirus infection. Their target antigens are unknown. Each CDR3 protein is one row after TCRdb ran MiXCR on the reads. The sample consists of around 900,000 distinct CDR3 sequences, approximately 31% of them appearing once. The specimen was cultured CD8+ T cells from PBMCs, collected from culture after CMV antigen stimulation. The receptors were gathered from a human donor in good health (CMV status not recorded). Some clones in this sample may be carry-over from other donors' samples. CDR3s include the opening cysteine and the closing phenylalanine or tryptophan. Each record gives: D gene, clone size, V gene, J gene, CDR3 DNA, CDR3 protein. D genes are given only for firm matches. Size is omitted from some rows. Given values are once, few, many or a class for expanded clones.

D gene: TRBD2; clone size: few; V gene: TRBV7-6; J gene: TRBJ2-2; CDR3 DNA: TGTGCTAGCAGCTTAGTACTAGCGGGGGAGGCCGGGGAGCTGTTTTTT; CDR3 protein: CASSLVLAGEAGELFF
D gene: .; clone size: few; V gene: TRBV24-1; J gene: TRBJ2-1; CDR3 DNA: TGTGCCACCAGTGACCCCCTCACTAGAAATGAGCAGTTCTTC; CDR3 protein: CATSDPLTRNEQFF
D gene: TRBD1; clone size: few; V gene: TRBV5-1; J gene: TRBJ1-2; CDR3 DNA: TGCGCCAGCAGCTCCGGTCGACAGGGTAACTATGGCTACACCTTC; CDR3 protein: CASSSGRQGNYGYTF
D gene: .; clone size: few; V gene: TRBV2; J gene: TRBJ2-3; CDR3 DNA: TGTGCCAGCAGAGAGGACTACTTCACAGATACGCAGTATTTT; CDR3 protein: CASREDYFTDTQYF
D gene: TRBD1; clone size: few; V gene: TRBV28; J gene: TRBJ1-5; CDR3 DNA: TGTGCCAGCAGCTGGGACAGAGCGATTGGGCAGCCCCAGCATTTT; CDR3 protein: CASSWDRAIGQPQHF
D gene: .; clone size: few; V gene: TRBV4-3; J gene: TRBJ2-2; CDR3 DNA: TGCGCCAGCAGCCCTGACTTCTTCACCGGGGAGCTGTTTTTT; CDR3 protein: CASSPDFFTGELFF
D gene: .; clone size: .; V gene: TRBV20-1; J gene: TRBJ1-1; CDR3 DNA: TGCAGTGTCAGTCCCACCTACATGGACTACACTGAAGCTTTCTTT; CDR3 protein: CSVSPTYMDYTEAFF
D gene: .; clone size: .; V gene: TRBV29-1; J gene: TRBJ2-1; CDR3 DNA: TGCAGCGCAGAAACAGGGTTCAGCTCCTACAATGAGCAGTTCTTC; CDR3 protein: CSAETGFSSYNEQFF
D gene: TRBD2; clone size: many; V gene: TRBV7-6; J gene: TRBJ2-2; CDR3 DNA: TGTGCCAGCAGCCCGAGCGGGGGATGGGGGACCGGGGAGCTGTTTTTT; CDR3 protein: CASSPSGGWGTGELFF
D gene: TRBD2; clone size: .; V gene: TRBV4-3; J gene: TRBJ2-3; CDR3 DNA: TGCGCCAGCAGCCAAGATTCGTTCGGTGTGCGGGGGGGCCTTAGCACAGATACGCAGTATTTT; CDR3 protein: CASSQDSFGVRGGLSTDTQYF
D gene: .; clone size: few; V gene: TRBV7-9; J gene: TRBJ1-1; CDR3 DNA: TGTGCCAGCAGCTTCGGGGGGTGGGCTGAAGCTTTCTTT; CDR3 protein: CASSFGGWAEAFF
D gene: .; clone size: few; V gene: TRBV29-1; J gene: TRBJ2-1; CDR3 DNA: TGCAGCGTTGAAGAGGAGGGTAGGCAGCAGTTCTTC; CDR3 protein: CSVEEEGRQQFF
D gene: .; clone size: few; V gene: TRBV28; J gene: TRBJ2-3; CDR3 DNA: TGTGCCAGCAACCGCCCCGGGCGGGGGACACCGTCAGCTAGCACAGATACGCAGTATTTT; CDR3 protein: CASNRPGRGTPSASTDTQYF
D gene: TRBD2; clone size: .; V gene: TRBV10-3; J gene: TRBJ2-1; CDR3 DNA: TGTGCCATCAGTGATCTCGGCGGGGGGGCCTATAATGAGCAGTTCTTC; CDR3 protein: CAISDLGGGAYNEQFF
D gene: TRBD1; clone size: .; V gene: TRBV7-6; J gene: TRBJ1-1; CDR3 DNA: TGTGCCAGCAGCGCCTACTTACGACAGGGGGGCACTGAAGCTTTCTTT; CDR3 protein: CASSAYLRQGGTEAFF
D gene: TRBD1; clone size: .; V gene: TRBV28; J gene: TRBJ1-1; CDR3 DNA: TGTGCCAGCAGTTTGAGTATCACAGGGGGCACTGAAGCTTTCTTT; CDR3 protein: CASSLSITGGTEAFF
D gene: .; clone size: .; V gene: TRBV2; J gene: TRBJ2-7; CDR3 DNA: TGTGCCAGCGTGGTGAGGGACCGTAACTACAAGCAGTACTTC; CDR3 protein: CASVVRDRNYKQYF
D gene: .; clone size: few; V gene: TRBV10-3; J gene: TRBJ2-2; CDR3 DNA: TGTGCCATCAGTGAAGGAGCAGCCGGGGAGCTGTTTTTT; CDR3 protein: CAISEGAAGELFF
D gene: TRBD1; clone size: few; V gene: TRBV6-5; J gene: TRBJ2-5; CDR3 DNA: TGTGCCAGCAGTATAGGGACAGAAGAGACCCAGTACTTC; CDR3 protein: CASSIGTEETQYF
D gene: TRBD1; clone size: .; V gene: TRBV20-1; J gene: TRBJ2-7; CDR3 DNA: TGCAGTGCTAGAGGTCACCGGGACAGGGAGTCCTACGAGCAGTACTTC; CDR3 protein: CSARGHRDRESYEQYF
D gene: .; clone size: .; V gene: TRBV12-5; J gene: TRBJ1-5; CDR3 DNA: TGTGCTAGTGGTTTGCAGGTACTCCAGCCCCAGCATTTT; CDR3 protein: CASGLQVLQPQHF
D gene: TRBD1; clone size: once; V gene: TRBV19; J gene: TRBJ2-2; CDR3 DNA: TGTGCCAGCCAGGGGGCCTTGAGCACCGGGGACCTGTTTTTT; CDR3 protein: CASQGALSTGDLFF
D gene: .; clone size: .; V gene: TRBV19; J gene: TRBJ2-1; CDR3 DNA: TGTGCCAGTAAACGGGGGTGGAATGAGCAGTTCTTC; CDR3 protein: CASKRGWNEQFF
D gene: .; clone size: few; V gene: TRBV24-1; J gene: TRBJ2-2; CDR3 DNA: TGTGCCACCAGTGGGTTCCGTATAGACACCGGGGAGCTGTTTTTT; CDR3 protein: CATSGFRIDTGELFF
D gene: .; clone size: few; V gene: TRBV6-5; J gene: TRBJ2-5; CDR3 DNA: TGTGCCAGCGTGGCAGGCAGCAGACTTCGAGAGACCCAGTACTTC; CDR3 protein: CASVAGSRLRETQYF
D gene: TRBD2; clone size: .; V gene: TRBV7-2; J gene: TRBJ2-2; CDR3 DNA: TGTGCCAGCAGCTTAGGGCTAGCGGTGGGCGGGGAGCTGTTTTTT; CDR3 protein: CASSLGLAVGGELFF
D gene: TRBD1; clone size: .; V gene: TRBV5-8; J gene: TRBJ2-5; CDR3 DNA: TGTGCCAGCAGCTTGGGGTCAGGGGGCCGGCAAGAGACCCAGTACTTC; CDR3 protein: CASSLGSGGRQETQYF
D gene: TRBD1; clone size: many; V gene: TRBV7-2; J gene: TRBJ1-1; CDR3 DNA: TGTGCCAGCAGTCACAGGGGAGGTGGCACTGAAGCTTTCTTT; CDR3 protein: CASSHRGGGTEAFF
D gene: TRBD2; clone size: .; V gene: TRBV27; J gene: TRBJ2-2; CDR3 DNA: TGTGCCAGCAGTTTAGCGGGGGGCCCGGGCGGGGAGCTGTTTTTT; CDR3 protein: CASSLAGGPGGELFF
D gene: .; clone size: .; V gene: TRBV6-2/TRBV6-3; J gene: TRBJ1-2; CDR3 DNA: TGTGCCGCGACCGGGTCCAGTCCCCCAACGGATCACTATAGCTACACCTTC; CDR3 protein: CAATGSSPPTDHYSYTF
D gene: .; clone size: .; V gene: TRBV7-9; J gene: TRBJ1-4; CDR3 DNA: TGTGCCAGCAGCTTCCAGGGTGATGAAAAACTGTTTTTT; CDR3 protein: CASSFQGDEKLFF
D gene: .; clone size: .; V gene: TRBV12-3/TRBV12-4; J gene: TRBJ1-3; CDR3 DNA: TGTGCCAGCATTCAAGCGGGCGTCTCTGGAAACACCATATATTTT; CDR3 protein: CASIQAGVSGNTIYF
D gene: TRBD2; clone size: .; V gene: TRBV29-1; J gene: TRBJ2-1; CDR3 DNA: TGCAGCGTTGGAGGACTAGCGGGGGGCGGCTCCTACAATGAGCAGTTCTTC; CDR3 protein: CSVGGLAGGGSYNEQFF
D gene: .; clone size: .; V gene: TRBV5-6; J gene: TRBJ2-1; CDR3 DNA: TGTGCCAGCAGCTTGGGTCGGCCAAACAATGAGCAGTTCTTC; CDR3 protein: CASSLGRPNNEQFF
D gene: .; clone size: .; V gene: TRBV7-9; J gene: TRBJ2-5; CDR3 DNA: TGTGCCAGCAGCTCTAATGGCATTTTGGGAGAGACCCAGTACTTC; CDR3 protein: CASSSNGILGETQYF
D gene: TRBD2; clone size: .; V gene: TRBV7-6; J gene: TRBJ2-3; CDR3 DNA: TGTGCTAGCAGCTTAGCTAGCGGGGGTTTAGATACGCAGTATTTT; CDR3 protein: CASSLASGGLDTQYF
D gene: .; clone size: .; V gene: TRBV7-6; J gene: TRBJ1-2; CDR3 DNA: TGTGCCAGCAGCTTATTAACAGGGAGGGACTATGGCTACACCTTC; CDR3 protein: CASSLLTGRDYGYTF
D gene: .; clone size: few; V gene: TRBV11-2; J gene: TRBJ2-1; CDR3 DNA: TGTGCCAGCAGCTTGCGTCTCCTAGCTCCCTACAATGAGCAGTTCTTC; CDR3 protein: CASSLRLLAPYNEQFF
D gene: .; clone size: .; V gene: TRBV27; J gene: TRBJ2-5; CDR3 DNA: TGTGCCAGCAGTCACCAATCCCAGTACTTC; CDR3 protein: CASSHQSQYF
D gene: TRBD1; clone size: .; V gene: TRBV12-3/TRBV12-4; J gene: TRBJ1-2; CDR3 DNA: TGTGCCAGCAGTTTAGACAGGACAGGGAGAGATGGCTACACCTTC; CDR3 protein: CASSLDRTGRDGYTF
D gene: .; clone size: .; V gene: TRBV19; J gene: TRBJ2-2; CDR3 DNA: TGTGCCAGTAGTATGGGAACCGGGGAGCTGTTTTTT; CDR3 protein: CASSMGTGELFF
D gene: .; clone size: few; V gene: TRBV19; J gene: TRBJ1-2; CDR3 DNA: TGTGCCAGTAGTATAGCGATCCAGGTTGGCTATGGCTACACCTTC; CDR3 protein: CASSIAIQVGYGYTF
D gene: TRBD1; clone size: few; V gene: TRBV19; J gene: TRBJ1-1; CDR3 DNA: TGTGCCAGTAGGTTCGGACAGGCGTCCTATGAAGCTTTCTTT; CDR3 protein: CASRFGQASYEAFF
D gene: TRBD2; clone size: .; V gene: TRBV5-6; J gene: TRBJ2-1; CDR3 DNA: TGTGCCAGCAGACCCGGACTAGCAGAACCCCCACTCTACAATGAGCAGTTCTTC; CDR3 protein: CASRPGLAEPPLYNEQFF
D gene: .; clone size: many; V gene: TRBV4-1; J gene: TRBJ1-1; CDR3 DNA: TGCGCCAGCAGCCAAGACTCGACAGTTAAAGCTTTCTTT; CDR3 protein: CASSQDSTVKAFF
D gene: .; clone size: .; V gene: TRBV7-6; J gene: TRBJ2-5; CDR3 DNA: TGTGCCAGCAGCCATGGGGTGGGGTCCGGCGAGACCCAGTACTTC; CDR3 protein: CASSHGVGSGETQYF
D gene: .; clone size: .; V gene: TRBV24-1; J gene: TRBJ2-5; CDR3 DNA: TGTGCCACCAGTGATCGACAACGAACCGGAGGGACCCAGTACTTC; CDR3 protein: CATSDRQRTGGTQYF
D gene: .; clone size: few; V gene: TRBV6-6; J gene: TRBJ1-5; CDR3 DNA: TGTGCCAGCAGTGGCCGCTTCCCGGGGGCTAGTCAGCCCCAGCATTTT; CDR3 protein: CASSGRFPGASQPQHF
D gene: .; clone size: once; V gene: TRBV27; J gene: TRBJ1-1; CDR3 DNA: TGTGCCAGCAGTTTACTCTCCGATGGGGGGTACGGGCCTGAAGCTTTCTTT; CDR3 protein: CASSLLSDGGYGPEAFF
D gene: TRBD1; clone size: few; V gene: TRBV12-3/TRBV12-4; J gene: TRBJ1-1; CDR3 DNA: TGTGCCAGCAGTTCCACAGGGGGCGCGGGGAACACTGAAGCTTTCTTT; CDR3 protein: CASSSTGGAGNTEAFF
D gene: .; clone size: few; V gene: TRBV7-9; J gene: TRBJ2-5; CDR3 DNA: TGTGCCAGCAGCTCTACCGGTAGTTCCAGAGGAGAGACCCAGTACTTC; CDR3 protein: CASSSTGSSRGETQYF
D gene: .; clone size: .; V gene: TRBV7-2; J gene: TRBJ1-1; CDR3 DNA: TGTGCCAGCAGACCAGACAGGCCCACTGAAGCTTTCTTT; CDR3 protein: CASRPDRPTEAFF
D gene: TRBD1; clone size: few; V gene: TRBV4-2; J gene: TRBJ2-1; CDR3 DNA: TGTGCCAGCAGCCAAGCCCCCTTGACAGGGAATGAGCAGTTCTTC; CDR3 protein: CASSQAPLTGNEQFF
D gene: .; clone size: .; V gene: TRBV11-1; J gene: TRBJ1-2; CDR3 DNA: TGTGCCAGCAGCCCTTTAAGCGGGAACTATGGCTACACCTTC; CDR3 protein: CASSPLSGNYGYTF